The rows below give T cell receptor beta chains drawn from one sample of a study of T-cell memory formation after mild COVID-19. Each CDR3 protein gets one entry after TCRdb re-called the 5' RACE reads with MiXCR. The profile shows hundreds of thousands of distinct CDR3 sequences, approximately 16% of them singletons. Sequenced material: PBMCs or a T cell subset sorted from them (not recorded which). Receptor source: a man aged 18 to 30 who had mild COVID-19 (a few samples of this study predate the infection). Cell type and time point are not known. The CDR3 runs from the conserved cysteine through the conserved F or W. The order of the fields is V gene, D gene, J gene, clone size, CDR3 protein, CDR3 DNA. D genes are given only for firm matches. Part of the rows lack a size; the others show once, few, many or a class for expanded clones.

TRBV7-9	TRBD1	TRBJ1-2	NA	CASSSPGTALLRGYTF	TGTGCCAGCAGCTCTCCCGGGACAGCCCTTTTGAGGGGCTACACCTTC
TRBV12-5	TRBD1	TRBJ2-3	NA	CASGPNRGGTDTQYF	TGTGCTAGTGGTCCTAACAGGGGAGGCACAGATACGCAGTATTTT
TRBV3-1	NA	TRBJ2-2	many	CASSQVLVGPNTGELFF	TGTGCCAGCAGCCAAGTATTGGTCGGGCCAAACACCGGGGAGCTGTTTTTT
TRBV6-5	NA	TRBJ2-7	NA	CASSTQAYEQYF	TGTGCCAGCAGTACCCAGGCCTACGAGCAGTACTTC
TRBV5-1	TRBD1	TRBJ1-2	NA	CASSLWTGDNYGYTF	TGCGCCAGCAGCTTGTGGACAGGGGATAACTATGGCTACACCTTC
TRBV21-1	NA	TRBJ2-2	NA	CASSKSAGRANTGELFF	TGTGCCAGCAGCAAATCAGCGGGCAGGGCGAACACCGGGGAGCTGTTTTTT
TRBV19	TRBD2	TRBJ2-5	many	CASSRASGGPGETQYF	TGTGCCAGTAGTAGAGCTAGCGGGGGTCCCGGGGAGACCCAGTACTTC
TRBV4-3	TRBD1	TRBJ1-2	NA	CASSQESGGGYTF	TGCGCCAGCAGCCAAGAATCAGGGGGTGGCTACACCTTC
TRBV11-2	NA	TRBJ2-7	few	CASSFFGSGEQYF	TGTGCCAGCAGCTTTTTTGGATCTGGCGAGCAGTACTTC
TRBV29-1	NA	TRBJ2-7	few	CSVQGPGAHEQYF	TGCAGCGTTCAGGGCCCGGGGGCCCACGAGCAGTACTTC
TRBV3-1	TRBD1	TRBJ1-6	once	CASSQDRGDSPLHF	TGTGCCAGCAGCCAAGACAGGGGGGATTCACCCCTCCACTTT
TRBV9	TRBD1	TRBJ1-6	NA	CASSARQGINSPLHF	TGTGCCAGCAGCGCCCGACAGGGGATTAATTCACCCCTCCACTTT
TRBV9	NA	TRBJ1-1	NA	CASSASGLMNTEAFF	TGTGCCAGCAGCGCCTCAGGGCTGATGAACACTGAAGCTTTCTTT
TRBV5-1	NA	TRBJ2-3	NA	CASSLDREGDTQYF	TGCGCCAGCAGCTTGGACAGGGAGGGAGATACGCAGTATTTT
TRBV11-2	NA	TRBJ1-2	NA	CASSYTGDGYTF	TGTGCCAGCAGCTATACAGGAGATGGCTACACCTTC
TRBV21-1	NA	TRBJ2-1	few	CASSKGEVVFF	TGTGCCAGCAGCAAAGGGGAGGTTGTGTTCTTC
TRBV6-2/TRBV6-3	NA	TRBJ1-1	NA	CASSYDKRGASEAFF	TGTGCCAGCAGTTACGACAAGAGGGGCGCGTCCGAAGCTTTCTTT